This T cell receptor beta chain derives from a study of blood T cell repertoires in COVID-19. About the study: T cells, B-cell-depleted T cells, or PBMCs supplied cDNA or gDNA.

Trimming took 0 bases from V and 3 from J, leaving 15 bases between them. The CDR3 is 16 amino acids. In germline, CDR1 is SGHRS, CDR2 YFSETQ. Sequenced by immunoSEQ multiplex PCR; TCRdb stores in-frame clones only, minus some. The table records approximately 210,000 clones, about 82% of them present only once. The chain is built from TRBV5-1 and TRBJ2-5, with D perhaps TRBD2 (5 bases). The sequence was collected from a man aged 55 to 70 with COVID-19, enrolled during active disease. The sample consisted of peripheral blood. CDR3 amino acids: CASSLDRAVGKETQYF. CDR3 DNA sequence: TGCGCCAGCAGCTTGGATCGAGCGGTGGGGAAAGAGACCCAGTACTTC. Together with reference TRBV5-1 and TRBJ2-5, the CDR3 gives the full variable domain: KAGVTQTPRYLIKTRGQQVTLSCSPISGHRSVSWYQQTPGQGLQFLFEYFSETQRNKGNFPGRFSGRQFSNSRSEMNVSTLELGDSALYLCASSLDRAVGKETQYFGPGTRLLVL.